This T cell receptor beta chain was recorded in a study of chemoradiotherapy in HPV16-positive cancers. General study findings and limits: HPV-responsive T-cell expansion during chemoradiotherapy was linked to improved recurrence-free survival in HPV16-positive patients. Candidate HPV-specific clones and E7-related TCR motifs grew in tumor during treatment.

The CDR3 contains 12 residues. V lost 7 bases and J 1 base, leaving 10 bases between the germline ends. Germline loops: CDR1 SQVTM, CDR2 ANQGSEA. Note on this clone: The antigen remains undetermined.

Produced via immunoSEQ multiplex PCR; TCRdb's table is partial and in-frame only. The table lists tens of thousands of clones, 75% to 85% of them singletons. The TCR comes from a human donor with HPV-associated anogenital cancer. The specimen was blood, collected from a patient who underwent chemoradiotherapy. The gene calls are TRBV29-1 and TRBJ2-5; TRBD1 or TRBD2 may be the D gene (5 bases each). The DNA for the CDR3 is TGCAGCGCTACCGGGGCCCAAGAGACCCAGTACTTC. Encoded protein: CSATGAQETQYF.